This paragraph reports one T cell receptor (beta chain). The antigen is not known. Germline loops: CDR1 SGDLS, CDR2 YYNGEE. CDR3 length equals 14 residues. Between the trimmed V and J ends, which lost 4 bases and 0 bases, there was a span of 9 bases. The data belong to a study of T cell responses to AZD1222 COVID-19 vaccine. Study-level findings and limits: Baseline antibody screening turned up just a handful of seropositive AZD1222 recipients. Spike-specific TCRs gained breadth and depth after people received two AZD1222 doses.

Profiled with immunoSEQ multiplex PCR; TCRdb holds only in-frame clones, not every one. The sample has roughly 150,000 clones; approximately 86% are singletons. The TCR comes from an adult who had recovered from COVID-19. The chain links TRBV9 to TRBJ2-3; D gene uncertain. This specimen was peripheral blood, taken after recovery from COVID-19. The CDR3 region is CASSLSTSTDTQYF. CDR3 bases: TGTGCCAGCAGCCTCAGTACGAGCACAGATACGCAGTATTTT. The complete variable domain, with remaining parts taken from reference TRBV9 and TRBJ2-3, reads DSGVTQTPKHLITATGQRVTLRCSPRSGDLSVYWYQQSLDQGLQFLIQYYNGEERAKGNILERFSAQQFPDLHSELNLSSLELGDSALYFCASSLSTSTDTQYFGPGTRLTVL.